This T cell receptor (beta chain) was sequenced during a study of blood T cell repertoires in COVID-19. V was pared by 3 bases and J by 6 bases, with 12 bases of the junction left unmatched. Germline V gives CDR1 LNHDA, CDR2 SQIVND (reference sequence). There are 16 residues in the CDR3. Source study methods: For nucleated cells, counts were estimated from reference gene primer amplification. Measured with immunoSEQ multiplex PCR; TCRdb has only the in-frame clones, and not every one. V, J and clone size reflect that table, while D and trimming were determined from the DNA. The sample consists of hundreds of thousands of clones, around 89% of them appearing once.

The chain combines TRBV19 with TRBJ2-3, with TRBD2 matching 7 bases. What was sequenced was peripheral blood. The clonotype comes from a man aged 35-49 years with acute or convalescent COVID-19. CDR3 in amino acids: CASSIEGLGGKDTQYF. Here the CDR3 DNA reads TGTGCCAGTAGTATCGAGGGCCTGGGGGGGAAGGATACGCAGTATTTT.